These 16 T cell receptor beta chains originate from one sample sequenced in a study of beta chain features in type 1 diabetes. The entirety of the isolated RNA underwent reverse transcription, so expressed TCRB transcripts were sequenced. Clones were read by immunoSEQ multiplex PCR, and TCRdb kept only the in-frame ones, dropping some. The data show 860,000 or so clones, roughly 15% seen once. Material for sequencing was naive CD4+ T cells from blood. These receptors were obtained from a woman aged 18-30 years in good health.

V is TRBV6-5 and J is TRBJ1-2, with no clear D. Germline CDR1 MNHEY, CDR2 SVGAGI. Trimming left V 4 bases short and J 2 bases short, with 14 bases between. The CDR3 is 15 amino acids. Here the CDR3 reads CASSLSASVNYGYTF. The CDR3 DNA reads TGTGCCAGCAGTTTATCGGCCAGCGTGAACTATGGCTACACCTTC.

This rearrangement joins TRBV7-9 to TRBJ2-7, with a possible D match to TRBD1 (6 bases). V gave up 1 base and J gave up 3 bases, with 13 bases separating them. From germline, CDR1 is SEHNR and CDR2 FQNEAQ (reference sequence). The CDR3 is 15 amino acids. The CDR3 DNA reads as TGTGCCAGCAGCTTAGGTGGTGGACAGCTCTACGAGCAGTACTTC. This gives the protein CASSLGGGQLYEQYF.

The chain couples TRBV5-4 to TRBJ2-5; D tentatively fits TRBD1 or TRBD2 (5 bases each). There are 15 residues in the CDR3. The V end lost 4 bases, the J end lost 2 bases, and 15 bases lay between the germline ends. CDR1 and CDR2 (germline): SGHNT, YYREEE (reference sequence). The CDR3 nucleotides read TGTGCCAGCAGCCTGCCGGGACGGCGTCAAGAGACCCAGTACTTC. Amino acids: CASSLPGRRQETQYF.

This clone came up a few times. The V gene is TRBV18, the J gene TRBJ2-7, with TRBD1 as a possible D gene (6 bases). V gave up 1 base and J gave up 3 bases, with 13 bases separating them. The CDR3 is 15 residues long. Germline CDR1 KGHSH, CDR2 LQKENI. The CDR3 nucleotides are TGTGCCAGCTCACCACGGGATACAGGGTTCTACGAGCAGTACTTC. Its translation is CASSPRDTGFYEQYF.

The chain employs TRBV2 and TRBJ2-1, with 7 positions matching TRBD2. The germline CDR1 and CDR2 sequences are SNHLY and FYNNEI. The CDR3 sequence is 13 residues long. The V and J ends lost 3 bases and 12 bases, in that order; junction bases with no gene match: 8. The CDR3 here is CASSDPGLAVQFF. CDR3 DNA: TGTGCCAGCAGTGATCCTGGGCTAGCGGTGCAGTTCTTC.

The CDR3 bases are TGTGCCAGCAGCTTCAGGACTAGCGGGAGGGGGTCGGAGACCCAGTACTTC. This codes for CASSFRTSGRGSETQYF. The V and J genes are TRBV7-2 and TRBJ2-5, with 15 positions matching TRBD2. The CDR3 contains 17 residues. The germline V gene has CDR1 SGHTA and CDR2 FQGNSA. J was trimmed by 5 bases and V by 3 bases; bases with no gene match: 7.

The chain's CDR3 is CASSQDSGGALGIYGYTF. In nucleotides, the CDR3 is TGCGCCAGCAGCCAAGATTCAGGGGGCGCGTTAGGAATTTATGGCTACACCTTC. The J gene is TRBJ1-2, the V gene TRBV4-3, with 8 positions matching TRBD1. Germline assignment: CDR1 LGHNA and CDR2 YSLEER. Losses at the gene ends were 0 bases for V and 5 bases for J; bases not matched to a gene: 14. This CDR3 spans 18 amino acids.

V gene TRBV18 combines with J gene TRBJ2-1; D call uncertain. V was clipped by 5 bases and J by 3 bases, with 14 bases between them. There are 15 residues in the CDR3. CDR1 and CDR2 (germline): KGHSH, LQKENI. Written as DNA, the CDR3 is TGTGCCAGCTCAGACCAGAGTGGAAGCTACAATGAGCAGTTCTTC. Its protein is CASSDQSGSYNEQFF.

The genes are TRBV27 and TRBJ2-5, with 9 positions matching TRBD1. This CDR3 has 15 amino acids. V gave up 2 bases and J gave up 4 bases; unmatched junction bases: 5. Germline assignment: CDR1 MNHEY and CDR2 SMNVEV (reference sequence). In DNA form, the CDR3 reads TGTGCCAGCAGTTTAGGGACAGGGAGGGGAGAGACCCAGTACTTC. Encoded protein: CASSLGTGRGETQYF.

This sequence joins TRBV5-1 and TRBJ1-2, with TRBD1 matching over 7 bases. The CDR3 is made up of 13 amino acids. The V and J ends lost 0 bases and 6 bases, in that order; junction bases with no gene match: 2. Germline V gene data show CDR1 as SGHRS and CDR2 as YFSETQ. CDR3 residues: CASSLDRGHGYTF. DNA for the CDR3: TGCGCCAGCAGCTTGGACAGGGGTCATGGCTACACCTTC.

To note about this clone: The same CDR3 also results from other DNA sequences found in this sample. J is TRBJ2-7 and V is TRBV5-1, with D maybe TRBD2 (6 bases). The CDR3 runs to 13 residues. Trimming pared 0 bases from V and 3 bases from J, leaving 7 bases between. Germline CDR1 is SGHRS and CDR2 is YFSETQ. CDR3 amino acids: CASSLGRDYEQYF. The CDR3 DNA reads TGCGCCAGCAGCTTGGGGCGGGACTACGAGCAGTACTTC.

This clone has only a few counts. The chain combines TRBV7-9 with TRBJ1-1; no clear D gene. CDR3 length equals 14 residues. The V gene's germline CDR1 is SEHNR and CDR2 FQNEAQ (reference sequence). Trimming removed 1 base at V and 6 bases at J, with 12 bases between. Here the CDR3 reads CASSLDDRQAEAFF. Here the CDR3 DNA reads TGTGCCAGCAGCTTAGATGATAGGCAGGCTGAAGCTTTCTTT.

This chain links TRBV7-8 with TRBJ2-7; TRBD1 aligns across 7 bases. Germline lookup yields CDR1 SGHVS and CDR2 FQNEAQ. The J segment lost 5 bases and the V segment lost 5 bases, leaving 6 bases of the junction unmatched. The CDR3 is made up of 13 amino acids. CDR3 region: CASSPIQGDEQYF. For the CDR3, the DNA is TGTGCCAGCAGCCCTATCCAGGGGGACGAGCAGTACTTC.

In this sample, this clone turned up a few times. The chain joins TRBV19 to TRBJ2-7; the match to TRBD2 covers 11 bases. The CDR3 length is 16 residues. Trimming cost V 5 bases and J 0 bases; bases outside gene matches: 6. The germline CDR1 and CDR2 sequences are LNHDA and SQIVND (reference sequence). This chain's CDR3 is CASSLAGTSGSYEQYF. The CDR3 DNA is TGTGCCAGTAGTCTCGCCGGGACTAGCGGCTCCTACGAGCAGTACTTC. The complete variable domain, with remaining parts taken from reference TRBV19 and TRBJ2-7, reads DGGITQSPKYLFRKEGQNVTLSCEQNLNHDAMYWYRQDPGQGLRLIYYSQIVNDFQKGDIAEGYSVSREKKESFPLTVTSAQKNPTAFYLCASSLAGTSGSYEQYFGPGTRLTVT.

This clone appeared once. The chain combines TRBV20-1 with TRBJ1-1; D gene unclear. The CDR3 contains 11 residues. Germline loops: CDR1 DFQATT, CDR2 SNEGSKA (reference sequence). V gave up 6 bases and J gave up 2 bases, with 7 bases separating them. Here the CDR3 DNA reads TGCAGTGCCATAAAAAACACTGAAGCTTTCTTT. Its translation is CSAIKNTEAFF.

This clone was recorded a few times. V gene TRBV5-1 combines with J gene TRBJ1-4, with D possibly matching TRBD1 (6 bases). From germline, CDR1 is SGHRS and CDR2 YFSETQ. The CDR3 has 14 residues. V gave up 3 bases and J gave up 8 bases, with 14 bases separating them. This chain's CDR3 is CASSSQGFREKLFF. In nucleotides, the CDR3 is TGCGCCAGCAGCTCTCAGGGGTTTCGGGAAAAACTGTTTTTT.